Here is one T cell receptor (beta chain) with its context. The antigen remains undetermined. The length of the CDR3 is 14 residues. The germline V and J ends were trimmed by 3 bases and 5 bases, with 12 bases remaining between them. CDR1 KGHSH and CDR2 LQKENI come from the germline V gene. The repertoire was sequenced with immunoSEQ multiplex PCR; TCRdb's copy has only in-frame clones and lacks some. The table includes fewer than 120,000 clones, 70% to 90% detected once. This entry belongs to a study of T cell responses to AZD1222 COVID-19 vaccine. Overall study results and limits: Rises in breadth and depth of Spike-specific TCRs came after two AZD1222 doses. Baseline seropositivity occurred in only a handful of AZD1222 recipients. Targets within unmutated variant regions were reportedly found for nearly half of spike-specific TCRs. Donors were chiefly white British, with a greater number of females, and clonal diversity was perhaps underestimated.

This chain uses TRBV18 with TRBJ2-3, with D unclear. The specimen was peripheral blood, collected 28 days after the second AZD1222 dose. The receptor comes from an adult who received the AZD1222 COVID-19 vaccine. The CDR3 coding sequence is TGTGCCAGCTCACCTCTTACTGATGTAGATACGCAGTATTTT. Protein sequence: CASSPLTDVDTQYF.